This T cell receptor (beta chain) is from a study of blood T cells in healthy people across ages. This clonotype was counted only a few times. Its specificity is not known. The CDR3 is made up of 10 amino acids. From germline, CDR1 is MNHNY and CDR2 SVGAGI (reference sequence). The V and J ends lost 11 bases and 6 bases respectively, with 10 bases between them. The authors ran a second PCR of roughly 6 to 11 cycles using a sample-barcoded 5' primer and a J-beta primer mix. TCRdb independently ran MiXCR on the 5' RACE reads; one entry per CDR3 protein. The data contain fewer than 2,000,000 distinct CDR3 sequences, 30% to 40% of them seen just once; the ten biggest clones take up over 9%. Study-level findings and limits: Observed TCR beta diversity per million T cells went down as age went up. This fall followed a roughly linear course with age. Diversity estimates drawn from one million T cells were deemed underestimates.

This chain links TRBV6-6 with TRBJ1-1, with D unresolved. The clonotype comes from a woman younger than 45 in good health. Sequenced sample: blood. The CDR3 nucleotides are TGTGCCTCTTGCGGGGCTGAAGCTTTCTTT. This gives the protein CASCGAEAFF.